This TCR beta chain appears in the sequencing data of a study of OX40 agonist ivuxolimab in advanced cancers. Study background: The dose-escalation group included hepatocellular carcinoma, melanoma, renal cell carcinoma and head and neck cancer.

Comments on this clone: The target antigen is unknown.

V was cut by 2 bases and J by 4 bases, with 7 bases left in between. This CDR3 is built from 13 residues. The V gene's germline CDR1 is KGHSH and CDR2 LQKENI. Study results and caveats: Partial responders receiving 0.1-3.0 mg/kg showed among the lowest clonal expansion. Certain nonresponders likewise exhibited a low normalized T-cell clonal expansion.

Sequencing was performed with immunoSEQ multiplex PCR; in TCRdb, only in-frame clones are kept and a portion is missing. The data show under 65,000 clones, around 80% seen once. This chain links TRBV18 with TRBJ2-3; no definite D call. The sequence was collected from an adult with an advanced solid tumor such as melanoma, head and neck, liver or kidney cancer. The input for sequencing was CD4+ or CD8+ T cells sorted from blood, taken in a trial of the OX40 agonist ivuxolimab. The CDR3 protein is CASSPDGADTQYF. For the CDR3, the DNA is TGTGCCAGCTCACCAGATGGAGCAGATACGCAGTATTTT.